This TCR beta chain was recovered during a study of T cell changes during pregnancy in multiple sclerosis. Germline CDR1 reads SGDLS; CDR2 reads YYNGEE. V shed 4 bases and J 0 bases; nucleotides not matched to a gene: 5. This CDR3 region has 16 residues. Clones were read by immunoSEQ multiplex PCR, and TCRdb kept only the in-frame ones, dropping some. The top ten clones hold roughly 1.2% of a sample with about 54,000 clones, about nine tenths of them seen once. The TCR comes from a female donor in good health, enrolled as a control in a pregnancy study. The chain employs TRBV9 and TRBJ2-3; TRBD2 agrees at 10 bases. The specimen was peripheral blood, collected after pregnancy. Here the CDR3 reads CASSFRLAGSTDTQYF. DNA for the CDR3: TGTGCCAGCAGCTTCCGACTAGCGGGTAGCACAGATACGCAGTATTTT. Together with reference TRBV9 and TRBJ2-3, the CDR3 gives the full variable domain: DSGVTQTPKHLITATGQRVTLRCSPRSGDLSVYWYQQSLDQGLQFLIQYYNGEERAKGNILERFSAQQFPDLHSELNLSSLELGDSALYFCASSFRLAGSTDTQYFGPGTRLTVL.